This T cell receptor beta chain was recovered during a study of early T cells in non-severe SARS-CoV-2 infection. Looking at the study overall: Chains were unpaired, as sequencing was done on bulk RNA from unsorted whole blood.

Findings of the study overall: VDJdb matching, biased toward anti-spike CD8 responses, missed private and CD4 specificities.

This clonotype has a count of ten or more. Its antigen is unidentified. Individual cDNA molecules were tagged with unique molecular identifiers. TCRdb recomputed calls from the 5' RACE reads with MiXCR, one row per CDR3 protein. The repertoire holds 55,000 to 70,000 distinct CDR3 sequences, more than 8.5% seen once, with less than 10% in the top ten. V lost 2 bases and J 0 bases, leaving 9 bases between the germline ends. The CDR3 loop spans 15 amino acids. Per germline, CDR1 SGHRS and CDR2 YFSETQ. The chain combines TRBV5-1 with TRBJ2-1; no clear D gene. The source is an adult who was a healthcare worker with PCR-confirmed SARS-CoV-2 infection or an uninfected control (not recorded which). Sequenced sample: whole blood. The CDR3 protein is CASSLPRSSYNEQFF. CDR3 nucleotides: TGCGCCAGCAGCTTACCCAGGAGCTCCTACAATGAGCAGTTCTTC.